A single sample is the source of the 2 T cell receptor beta chains below, sequenced in a study of T cell responses to AZD1222 COVID-19 vaccine. Method: immunoSEQ multiplex PCR; TCRdb's copy keeps in-frame clones and lacks some. Among some 140,000 clones, approximately 87% were seen once, and the ten largest hold 4.5% to 6%. The sample was peripheral blood, taken on day 0 of MenACWY control vaccination. The receptor source for this set is an adult in good health.

The V and J genes are TRBV5-1 and TRBJ1-5; D is unclear. The V gene lost 3 bases and the J gene lost 0 bases, with 10 bases spanning the gap. The CDR3 totals 15 residues. Looked up from germline, CDR1 is SGHRS and CDR2 is YFSETQ. The CDR3 DNA sequence: TGCGCCAGCAGCTACCTTGGGGATAGCAATCAGCCCCAGCATTTT. Translated: CASSYLGDSNQPQHF.

This clone was recorded a few times. The chain combines TRBV27 with TRBJ1-5; D is possibly TRBD1 (5 bases). From germline, CDR1 is MNHEY and CDR2 SMNVEV (reference sequence). V lost 4 bases and J 4 bases, leaving 14 bases between the germline ends. The CDR3 covers 15 residues. The CDR3 reads CASSSGRQKNQPQHF. The CDR3 DNA follows: TGTGCCAGCAGTTCGGGGCGACAGAAGAATCAGCCCCAGCATTTT.